The entry below gives a single TCR beta chain sequence along with its context. The data belong to a study of T cell repertoires in ileal Crohn's disease. V lost 0 bases to trimming and J lost 2 bases, with 14 bases between them. Germline V lookup: CDR1 MNHNS, CDR2 SASEGT. The CDR3 runs to 17 residues. Here immunoSEQ multiplex PCR was the method, and the copy in TCRdb shows in-frame clones only, minus some. The data show some 20,000 clones, more than 65% seen once. Indicated time point: neoterminal ileum biopsy at postoperative endoscopy, about 6 months after surgery. The rearrangement links TRBV6-1 to TRBJ1-3; D is ambiguous. Sample: ileal tissue. The source of this sequence is an adult with Crohn's disease. As DNA, the CDR3 is TGTGCCAGCAGTGAAGCTGCCAGTTGGCTCGCTGGAAACACCATATATTTT. Its translation is CASSEAASWLAGNTIYF.